These 26 T cell receptor beta chains were all obtained from the same sample, sequenced in a study of control samples from healthy donors and cancer patients. The table came from immunoSEQ multiplex PCR; TCRdb's copy has only in-frame clones and leaves some out. The table includes fewer than 200,000 clones, 90% to 95% detected once. The sequenced material came from blood. The source of these receptors is a man aged 18 to 35 in good health.

The J gene is TRBJ2-1, the V gene TRBV6-5; D gene uncertain. Germline V gives CDR1 MNHEY, CDR2 SVGAGI. CDR3 length: 14 amino acids. V dropped 7 bases and J dropped 9 bases, with 19 bases sitting between them. CDR3 region: CASKKDGNNGEQFF. The CDR3 bases are TGTGCCAGCAAAAAAGACGGTAATAACGGTGAGCAGTTCTTC.

The chain carries TRBV5-4 and TRBJ2-3; TRBD2 matches at 11 bases. Germline-derived CDR1 and CDR2 are SGHNT and YYREEE (reference sequence). CDR3 length: 13 amino acids. V was pared by 7 bases and J by 3 bases, with 1 base of the junction left unmatched. For the CDR3, the DNA is TGTGCCAGCCGGACTAGCGGGACAGATACGCAGTATTTT. Its translation is CASRTSGTDTQYF.

V usage is TRBV4-1 and J usage is TRBJ2-6; D perhaps matches TRBD1 (6 bases). There are 21 residues in the CDR3. Germline V gene lookup returns CDR1 MGHRA and CDR2 YSYEKL. Trimming removed 2 bases at V and 0 bases at J, with 23 bases between. CDR3 in amino acids: CASSQRYATGKTFSGANVLTF. The CDR3 DNA reads as TGCGCCAGCAGCCAACGCTATGCGACAGGAAAGACTTTCTCTGGGGCCAACGTCCTGACTTTC.

This chain connects TRBV10-3 to TRBJ1-2; D remains unclear. Germline V CDR1 and CDR2: ENHRY, SYGVKD. Trimming cost V 0 bases and J 3 bases, with 5 bases left between them. The CDR3 has 13 amino acids. CDR3: CAISESWDYGYTF. The CDR3 DNA reads as TGTGCCATCAGTGAGTCGTGGGACTATGGCTACACCTTC.

J is TRBJ1-2 and V is TRBV28; TRBD1 might be the D (6 bases). This CDR3 contains 17 residues. V shed 4 bases and J shed 0 bases, with 18 bases lying between them. Germline loops: CDR1 MDHEN, CDR2 SYDVKM. CDR3 in amino acids: CASSSDRRLSSNYGYTF. DNA of the CDR3: TGTGCCAGCAGTTCTGACAGGAGACTTTCCTCTAACTATGGCTACACCTTC.

The chain is built from TRBV5-6 and TRBJ2-7; D is undetermined. Between the trimmed V and J ends, which lost 0 bases and 4 bases, there was a span of 5 bases. Germline V CDR1 and CDR2: SGHDT, YYEEEE. This CDR3 has 12 residues. The CDR3 here is CASSLDTYEQYF. The CDR3 DNA follows: TGTGCCAGCAGCTTGGATACTTACGAGCAGTACTTC.

This chain joins TRBV18 and TRBJ2-1; D unresolved. The CDR3 has 14 amino acids. The germline V gene has CDR1 KGHSH and CDR2 LQKENI. V lost 3 bases, J lost 4 bases, and 10 bases lay in between. This chain's CDR3 is CASSPNWGYNEQFF. Written as DNA, the CDR3 is TGTGCCAGCTCACCCAATTGGGGATACAATGAGCAGTTCTTC.

The V and J genes are TRBV27 and TRBJ2-4; 8 bases fit TRBD1. V was clipped by 8 bases and J by 1 base; unmatched bases: 4. The length of the CDR3 is 14 residues. Germline CDR1 MNHEY, CDR2 SMNVEV (reference sequence). The CDR3 DNA reads TGTGCCAGCCGGACAGGGATGGCCAAAAACATTCAGTACTTC. Protein product: CASRTGMAKNIQYF.

This rearrangement joins TRBV6-6 to TRBJ1-1; D possibly corresponds to TRBD1 (5 bases). The V end was cut by 4 bases, the J end by 11 bases, with 11 bases between. Germline CDR1 MNHNY, CDR2 SVGAGI (reference sequence). This CDR3 comprises 11 residues. The CDR3 loop is CASSSGSLAFF. CDR3 DNA sequence: TGTGCCAGCAGTTCAGGGTCCTTGGCTTTCTTT.

V and J are TRBV10-1 and TRBJ1-3, with D uncertain. The length of the CDR3 is 10 residues. The germline V gene has CDR1 WNHNN and CDR2 SYGVQD (reference sequence). V lost 11 bases and J 6 bases, leaving 8 bases between the germline ends. CDR3 in DNA: TGCGCCGGCGATTTAAACACCATATATTTT. As protein: CAGDLNTIYF.

This chain uses TRBV9 with TRBJ1-2; possibly TRBD1 for D (5 bases). Germline V gives CDR1 SGDLS, CDR2 YYNGEE. V was shortened by 0 bases and J by 4 bases, with 10 bases between the two germline ends. The CDR3 length is 14 residues. The chain's CDR3 is CASSVEGVGYGYTF. The CDR3 DNA reads TGTGCCAGCAGCGTAGAAGGGGTTGGCTATGGCTACACCTTC.

The chain joins TRBV29-1 to TRBJ1-4; D not resolved. CDR3 length: 11 residues. Trimming pared 3 bases from V and 7 bases from J, leaving 6 bases between. Germline lookup yields CDR1 SQVTM and CDR2 ANQGSEA. The CDR3, as DNA: TGCAGCGTTGATGGCGGTGAAAAACTGTTTTTT. Translated: CSVDGGEKLFF. Filled out from reference TRBV29-1 and TRBJ1-4, the complete variable domain reads SAVISQKPSRDICQRGTSLTIQCQVDSQVTMMFWYRQQPGQSLTLIATANQGSEATYESGFVIDKFPISRPNLTFSTLTVSNMSPEDSSIYLCSVDGGEKLFFGSGTQLSVL.

The V call is TRBV12-3 or TRBV12-4, the J call TRBJ2-2, with D unclear. V lost 6 bases to trimming and J lost 5 bases, with 10 bases between them. The CDR3 has 13 amino acids. CDR3 in DNA: TGTGCCAGCAGATTTGGTTCTACCGGGGAGCTGTTTTTT. The encoded protein is CASRFGSTGELFF.

The chain employs TRBV18 and TRBJ2-7; D not certain. This CDR3 is built from 14 residues. Germline V gene data show CDR1 as KGHSH and CDR2 as LQKENI. Trimming pared 3 bases from V and 2 bases from J, leaving 11 bases between. CDR3 sequence (DNA): TGTGCCAGCTCACCGACCGGGCAAGCCTACGAGCAGTACTTC. Amino acids: CASSPTGQAYEQYF.

The CDR3 DNA sequence: TGTGCCAGCCGGGCAAAAGGTTCATACGAGCAGTACTTC. This encodes CASRAKGSYEQYF. V is TRBV6-5 and J is TRBJ2-7; no clear D gene. The V gene's germline CDR1 is MNHEY and CDR2 SVGAGI. Trimming removed 8 bases at V and 4 bases at J, with 15 bases between. The CDR3 spans 13 residues.

The chain employs TRBV5-5 and TRBJ2-7; 7 bases line up with TRBD1. Germline V gene data show CDR1 as SGHKS and CDR2 as YYEKEE (reference sequence). This CDR3 has 15 residues. V lost 0 bases, J lost 2 bases, and 5 bases stayed unmatched. The CDR3 nucleotides are TGTGCCAGCAGCTTGGCGACAGGGAGACCCTACGAGCAGTACTTC. Translating it yields CASSLATGRPYEQYF. Complete variable domain (other parts from reference TRBV5-5 and TRBJ2-7): DAGVTQSPTHLIKTRGQQVTLRCSPISGHKSVSWYQQVLGQGPQFIFQYYEKEERGRGNFPDRFSARQFPNYSSELNVNALLLGDSALYLCASSLATGRPYEQYFGPGTRLTVT.

Turning to this clone: Sequence at one end of the junction differs from germline and may be a read error. The chain couples TRBV5-1 to TRBJ1-1; perhaps TRBD1 as D (5 bases). This CDR3 region has 15 residues. The germline gives CDR1 SGHRS, CDR2 YFSETQ. The chain's CDR3 is CASSWRQQPNSEAFF. As DNA, the CDR3 is TGCGCCAGCAGCTGGAGACAGCAACCGAACAGTGAAGCTTTCTTT.

This chain links TRBV9 with TRBJ2-4; no clear D. Trimming left V 2 bases short and J 0 bases short, with 21 bases between. Germline V lookup: CDR1 SGDLS, CDR2 YYNGEE. The CDR3 length is 19 residues. CDR3 amino acids: CASSVPCIRRKLAKNIQYF. The CDR3 DNA follows: TGTGCCAGCAGCGTTCCGTGTATACGACGGAAACTAGCCAAAAACATTCAGTACTTC.

V usage is TRBV27 and J usage is TRBJ2-1, with TRBD2 as a possible D gene (5 bases). The V and J ends lost 6 bases and 11 bases respectively, with 11 bases between them. The germline gives CDR1 MNHEY, CDR2 SMNVEV (reference sequence). This CDR3 region has 11 residues. CDR3 nucleotide sequence: TGTGCCAGCAGGATATGGACTCAGCAGTTCTTC. Protein product: CASRIWTQQFF.

This chain uses TRBV6-5 with TRBJ1-5; the D gene is possibly TRBD1 (5 bases). This CDR3 is built from 14 residues. V lost 6 bases, J lost 3 bases, and 12 bases lay in between. Germline CDR1 is MNHEY and CDR2 is SVGAGI. The CDR3: CASSSDSFNQPQHF. In nucleotides, the CDR3 is TGTGCCAGCAGCTCAGACAGTTTCAATCAGCCCCAGCATTTT.

The rearrangement uses TRBV5-6 and TRBJ2-7, with D unresolved. CDR1 SGHDT and CDR2 YYEEEE come from the germline V gene. CDR3 length: 13 residues. Trimming left V 4 bases short and J 2 bases short, with 10 bases between. In DNA form, the CDR3 reads TGTGCCAGCAGCCTGGACGGAACCTACGAGCAGTACTTC. As protein: CASSLDGTYEQYF.

This chain joins TRBV5-1 and TRBJ2-7; D perhaps matches TRBD1 (6 bases). Trimming removed 3 bases from V and 3 bases from J, with 19 bases in between. Germline CDR1 reads SGHRS; CDR2 reads YFSETQ. There are 16 residues in the CDR3. The CDR3 DNA follows: TGCGCCAGCAGCTCGCCACCCGGGACAACACACTACGAGCAGTACTTC. It codes for CASSSPPGTTHYEQYF.

This clone came up once. The chain has TRBV5-1 and TRBJ2-1; D is uncertain. Germline V lookup: CDR1 SGHRS, CDR2 YFSETQ. V dropped 0 bases and J dropped 0 bases, with 7 bases sitting between them. CDR3 length equals 15 residues. The CDR3, as DNA: TGCGCCAGCAGCTTGGTCCAGACCTCCTACAATGAGCAGTTCTTC. Encoded protein: CASSLVQTSYNEQFF. Combining the CDR3 with reference TRBV5-1 and TRBJ2-1 gives the whole variable domain KAGVTQTPRYLIKTRGQQVTLSCSPISGHRSVSWYQQTPGQGLQFLFEYFSETQRNKGNFPGRFSGRQFSNSRSEMNVSTLELGDSALYLCASSLVQTSYNEQFFGPGTRLTVL.

The chain is built from TRBV18 and TRBJ1-1, with D maybe TRBD1 (5 bases). The V end lost 5 bases, the J end lost 1 base, and 11 bases lay between the germline ends. The CDR3 covers 14 residues. Germline V CDR1 and CDR2: KGHSH, LQKENI. The CDR3 DNA sequence: TGTGCCAGCTCAAAAACGGACACGAACACTGAAGCTTTCTTT. As protein: CASSKTDTNTEAFF.

This clone was observed once. The chain couples TRBV2 to TRBJ1-3; the D is unclear. Trimming left V 8 bases short and J 0 bases short, with 11 bases between. Germline V gives CDR1 SNHLY, CDR2 FYNNEI. The CDR3 has 14 amino acids. In nucleotides, the CDR3 is TGTGCCAGCGGACGGGAACTCTCTGGAAACACCATATATTTT. Its translation: CASGRELSGNTIYF.

V is TRBV15 and J is TRBJ1-1, with TRBD1 matching over 9 bases. J lost 2 bases, V lost 1 base, and 11 bases had no gene match. The germline V gene has CDR1 LNHNV and CDR2 YYDKDF (reference sequence). This CDR3 has 18 residues. The CDR3 DNA is TGTGCCACCAGCAGAGGACTACAGGGGGCGCGGACCAACACTGAAGCTTTCTTT. It yields the protein CATSRGLQGARTNTEAFF.